The rows below give T cell receptor beta chains drawn from one sample of a study of blood T cell repertoires in COVID-19. Repertoires were generated with immunoSEQ multiplex PCR, while TCRdb's copy carries only in-frame clones and drops some. The sample has some 200,000 clones; roughly four fifths are singletons. Sequenced sample: PBMCs or T cells enriched from blood (not recorded which). These receptors all stem from a middle-aged man who had recovered from COVID-19. CDR3s leave out the opening cysteine and the closing phenylalanine or tryptophan.

J gene,V gene,CDR3 protein
TRBJ2-7,TRBV30,AWSSGGRYEQY
TRBJ1-1,TRBV2,ASSASRQGINGNTEAF
TRBJ2-7,TRBV19,ASSIALWSYEQY
TRBJ2-7,TRBV11-2,ASSLGAGSYEQY
TRBJ1-5,TRBV7-9,ASSLRPGQSANSNQPQH
TRBJ2-7,TRBV5-1,ASSLEQGYSYEQY
TRBJ1-2,TRBV7-9,ASSPLNRVFEGYT
TRBJ2-1,TRBV18,ASSPGRGSYNEQF
TRBJ2-2,TRBV18,ASSPQTTLNTGELF
TRBJ2-1,TRBV5-1,ASRMDVQGQF
TRBJ1-6,TRBV27,ASSLAGLSSPLH
TRBJ2-1,TRBV2,ASTWTSGVYNEQF
TRBJ1-1,TRBV11-2,ASSLDRWSTEAF
TRBJ1-2,TRBV7-9,ASSLGDRGRSG
TRBJ2-2,TRBV4-2,ASSPLAGGHPGELF
TRBJ1-2,TRBV9,ASSEESGTGGPKDYGYT
TRBJ1-2,TRBV4-1,ASSQGRGHTNYGYT
TRBJ2-5,TRBV4-1,ASSKGDSIETQY
TRBJ2-3,TRBV7-3,ASSLGPRDYQY
TRBJ1-6,TRBV6-2/TRBV6-3,ASSYSAGNSPLH
TRBJ2-7,TRBV2,ASRGGIFYEQY
TRBJ1-1,TRBV7-9,ASSYEYREAF
TRBJ2-7,TRBV24-1,APQASHSERPSYEQY
TRBJ2-3,TRBV28,ASSSLAGASDTQY
TRBJ1-3,TRBV12-3/TRBV12-4,ASNLLSGNTIY
TRBJ1-2,TRBV10-3,AISEEAGAYGYT
TRBJ2-1,TRBV7-6,ASSFDRAAEQF
TRBJ1-1,TRBV3-1/TRBV3-2,ASSPLQGSTEAF
TRBJ1-6,TRBV3-1/TRBV3-2,ASSQGNRRDSPLH
TRBJ2-1,TRBV19,ASSIAGDSLNEQF
TRBJ1-2,TRBV5-5,ASSSDGTGNYGYT
TRBJ2-2,TRBV23-1,ASSPDRGVTGELF
TRBJ1-2,TRBV5-1,ASSLDRVHGYT
TRBJ2-7,TRBV19,ASSPILSGARDEQY
TRBJ1-4,TRBV10-3,AISPGTGTVNEKLF
TRBJ1-1,TRBV5-1,ASHMGPGDEAF
TRBJ2-5,TRBV7-2,ASSLVPGAPETQY
TRBJ2-3,TRBV9,ASSLTGTSLTDTQY
TRBJ1-2,TRBV5-1,ASSFTGQDYGYT
TRBJ1-2,TRBV7-9,ASSSQRQGNNYGYT
TRBJ1-5,TRBV7-9,AVNRGDNQPQH
TRBJ1-5,TRBV7-6,ASSFQQGERQPQH
TRBJ1-6,TRBV27,ASSLRGRDNSPLH
TRBJ1-6,TRBV19,ASRQASSYNSPLH
TRBJ2-7,TRBV7-6,ASSRSGGSYEQY
TRBJ1-6,TRBV19,ASNEGALNSPLH
TRBJ2-5,TRBV21-1,ASSATRGNRARSGAQETQY
TRBJ1-2,TRBV7-9,ASSPPAGGGGYT
TRBJ2-7,TRBV18,ASSWTSGPEQY
TRBJ2-7,TRBV10-3,APPSGESYEQY
TRBJ1-3,TRBV6-5,ASSPTGYSGNTIY